This is a list of T cell receptor beta chains from one sample in a study of T cell responses to AZD1222 COVID-19 vaccine. Sequenced by immunoSEQ multiplex PCR; TCRdb stores in-frame clones only, minus some. The profile covers about 130,000 clones, with 92% appearing a single time and less than 3.5% taken by the ten largest. Sequences were derived from peripheral blood, sampled 28 days after the second AZD1222 dose. The receptor set was obtained from an adult who received the AZD1222 COVID-19 vaccine. Each CDR3 is given with its conserved first and last residue. A D gene is named only where the DNA matches it firmly. Size tells how often a clone was seen (once, few, many) or the class of an expanded clone, and some rows leave it out.

TGTGCCGGACATCCCGGGACAGGTAACTATGGCTACACCTTC,CAGHPGTGNYGYTF,TRBJ1-2,TRBD1,.,TRBV6-1,14
TGTGCCAGCAGAACCGGGACTAGCGGGAGGAACACCGGGGAGCTGTTTTTT,CASRTGTSGRNTGELFF,TRBJ2-2,TRBD2,.,TRBV5-5,17
TGTGCCAGCAGCCGCCGGGACGGAAACACAGATACGCAGTATTTT,CASSRRDGNTDTQYF,TRBJ2-3,.,.,TRBV11-2,15
TGTGCCAGCAATTCTCCCGGGACCAGGGACAATCAGCCCCAGCATTTT,CASNSPGTRDNQPQHF,TRBJ1-5,.,few,TRBV19,16
TGCAGCGTTGAAGCTCGGGGCAATGAGCAGTTCTTC,CSVEARGNEQFF,TRBJ2-1,.,.,TRBV29-1,12
TGTGCCAGCAGTCCCGGACAGGAAAAGACCCAGTACTTC,CASSPGQEKTQYF,TRBJ2-5,TRBD1,.,TRBV11-2,13
TGTGCCAGCTCACGTTCTCAGGTTTCGAACACCGGGGAGCTGTTTTTT,CASSRSQVSNTGELFF,TRBJ2-2,.,once,TRBV18,16
TGTGCCAGTAGTGCCCTGACAGGGGGCGTCCACTATGGCTACACCTTC,CASSALTGGVHYGYTF,TRBJ1-2,TRBD1,.,TRBV19,16
TGTGCCAGCAGCGTAAGACTTGGAGGTGGGGAAAAACTGTTTTTT,CASSVRLGGGEKLFF,TRBJ1-4,.,once,TRBV9,15
TGTGCCATCAGGAGGACAGGGATCTCCTACAATGAGCAGTTCTTC,CAIRRTGISYNEQFF,TRBJ2-1,TRBD1,.,TRBV10-3,15
TGTGCCAGCAGTTCCGGGACAGGGGTAAACACTGAAGCTTTCTTT,CASSSGTGVNTEAFF,TRBJ1-1,TRBD1,.,TRBV6-4,15
TGTGCCAGCAGTTACGGCGGACCCGGGGAGCTGTTTTTT,CASSYGGPGELFF,TRBJ2-2,.,.,TRBV6-6,13
TGTGCCAGCAGTGACCCGGGACAGGGGATCACCGGGGAGCTGTTTTTT,CASSDPGQGITGELFF,TRBJ2-2,TRBD1,.,TRBV25-1,16
TGTGCCAGCAGCTTGGGGAACACGTATAGCAATCAGCCCCAGCATTTT,CASSLGNTYSNQPQHF,TRBJ1-5,.,.,TRBV5-6,16
TGCGCCAGCAGCTCAGACACTTACAATGAGCAGTTCTTC,CASSSDTYNEQFF,TRBJ2-1,.,.,TRBV5-1,13
TGTGCCAGCTCCCCGCGGAGGTACCGAAACACCGGGGAGCTGTTTTTT,CASSPRRYRNTGELFF,TRBJ2-2,.,.,TRBV9,16
TGTGCCAGCAGCGTCCGAGACAGGGTGAGCTACACCTTC,CASSVRDRVSYTF,TRBJ1-2,TRBD1,.,TRBV9,13
TGTGCCAGCAGCTGGAATAGCGGGCGGGCCTACAATGAGCAGTTCTTC,CASSWNSGRAYNEQFF,TRBJ2-1,TRBD2,.,TRBV5-6,16
TGTGCCAGCAGTAGTTTTGGTGAGCAGTTCTTC,CASSSFGEQFF,TRBJ2-1,.,.,TRBV6-2/TRBV6-3,11
TGTGCCAGCAGTGTAGGGGGCGCAGGATGGAACACTGAAGCTTTCTTT,CASSVGGAGWNTEAFF,TRBJ1-1,TRBD1,.,TRBV2,16
TGTGCCAGTAGTCCGGTCCAAACCTATGGCTACACCTTC,CASSPVQTYGYTF,TRBJ1-2,.,.,TRBV19,13
TGTGCCAGCAGCGCCCCACTATCGGGGGTAGACTATGGCTACACCTTC,CASSAPLSGVDYGYTF,TRBJ1-2,.,.,TRBV9,16
TGTGCCAGCAGCTTAGCCGACACGGGTGGCTACACCTTC,CASSLADTGGYTF,TRBJ1-2,.,.,TRBV7-2,13
TGTGCCAGCAGTTCATACAGGGGTGGGGCCAACGTCCTGACTTTC,CASSSYRGGANVLTF,TRBJ2-6,TRBD1,.,TRBV6-2/TRBV6-3,15
TGCGCCAGCAGCTCAAAGACAGGGATCTATGGCTACACCTTC,CASSSKTGIYGYTF,TRBJ1-2,TRBD1,.,TRBV5-1,14
TGTGCCAGCATGGAAGGGTCTCAGGAGACCCAGTACTTC,CASMEGSQETQYF,TRBJ2-5,.,.,TRBV28,13
TGCGCCAGCAGCTTGGCGCGGACAGGGACCACCGGGGAGCTGTTTTTT,CASSLARTGTTGELFF,TRBJ2-2,TRBD1,.,TRBV5-1,16
TGTGCCAGTAAGGGGGATGGGAACACTGAAGCTTTCTTT,CASKGDGNTEAFF,TRBJ1-1,.,.,TRBV19,13
TGTGCCAGCACCCTTGGGGACTTCGCTTCACCCCTCCACTTT,CASTLGDFASPLHF,TRBJ1-6,.,.,TRBV28,14
TGTGCCAGCAGCTTAGGCCCGTTCTACGAGCAGTACTTC,CASSLGPFYEQYF,TRBJ2-7,.,once,TRBV7-9,13
TGTGCCAGCTTCCCCGGACAGCTCACCGGGGAGCTGTTTTTT,CASFPGQLTGELFF,TRBJ2-2,.,.,TRBV28,14
TGTGCCAGCAGCGGGGGGGAGAAGGGATCCCACGAGCAGTACTTC,CASSGGEKGSHEQYF,TRBJ2-7,.,.,TRBV9,15
TGTGCCACCAGTGGCGACAGGGGTGGGAATCAGCCCCAGCATTTT,CATSGDRGGNQPQHF,TRBJ1-5,TRBD1,.,TRBV24-1,15
TGTGCCAGCAGCTTGGCCCCGCCTTTGAACACTGAAGCTTTCTTT,CASSLAPPLNTEAFF,TRBJ1-1,.,.,TRBV5-6,15
TGCGCCAGCAGCTTGGGACCCAGGGGCTCCACTGAAGCTTTCTTT,CASSLGPRGSTEAFF,TRBJ1-1,.,.,TRBV5-1,15
TGTGCCAGCAGGATAGGGTTTAACACCGGGGAGCTGTTTTTT,CASRIGFNTGELFF,TRBJ2-2,.,.,TRBV6-5,14
TGCGCCAGCAGCTTGGCCCTGACTAGCGGGAGCAATGAGCAGTTCTTC,CASSLALTSGSNEQFF,TRBJ2-1,TRBD2,.,TRBV5-1,16
TGTGCCAGCAGAGGGAGATTGGCCGGGGAGCTGTTTTTT,CASRGRLAGELFF,TRBJ2-2,.,.,TRBV28,13
TGTGCCAGCAGCGCCACTAACAGGGCACAGGAAAAACTGTTTTTT,CASSATNRAQEKLFF,TRBJ1-4,.,.,TRBV7-9,15
TGTGCCAGCAGCTTAGTGGTCGGGGAGACCCAGTACTTC,CASSLVVGETQYF,TRBJ2-5,.,.,TRBV7-2,13
TGTGCCAGCAGTCTAACAGGGAGCACAGATACGCAGTATTTT,CASSLTGSTDTQYF,TRBJ2-3,.,.,TRBV28,14
TGTGCCAGCAGTCGTGGGTATAGGACTGAAGCTTTCTTT,CASSRGYRTEAFF,TRBJ1-1,.,once,TRBV27,13
TGTGCCAGCAGCTATAGCGGGAGGAATGCAGATACGCAGTATTTT,CASSYSGRNADTQYF,TRBJ2-3,TRBD2,.,TRBV7-8,15
TGTGCCAGTACCCCGACCAGCTCTGGGGCCAACGTCCTGACTTTC,CASTPTSSGANVLTF,TRBJ2-6,.,.,TRBV19,15
TGTGCCAGCAGTTTATCGTGGGCAGATATCTATGGCTACACCTTC,CASSLSWADIYGYTF,TRBJ1-2,.,.,TRBV27,15
TGTGCCAGTAGTGCTCGGACAGGAGTAAAAAATCAGCCCCAGCATTTT,CASSARTGVKNQPQHF,TRBJ1-5,TRBD1,.,TRBV19,16
TGCAGCGTAGTTGGCCTAGTCACCATGGGAGAGCAGTTCTTC,CSVVGLVTMGEQFF,TRBJ2-1,.,.,TRBV29-1,14
TGTGCCACCAGTGAACTCAACCGGGCGTCCGCTAAAACAGATACGCAGTATTTT,CATSELNRASAKTDTQYF,TRBJ2-3,.,.,TRBV24-1,18
TGTGCCAGCAGCTTCGGGACTAGCGGGAACACGGGAGAGACCCAGTACTTC,CASSFGTSGNTGETQYF,TRBJ2-5,TRBD2,.,TRBV5-6,17
TGTGCCACGTCCCGTAGAGGACCGACTGAAGCTTTCTTT,CATSRRGPTEAFF,TRBJ1-1,.,.,TRBV28,13
TGTGCCAGCAGTGACAGGCAATACTCTGGAAACACCATATATTTT,CASSDRQYSGNTIYF,TRBJ1-3,.,.,TRBV2,15
TGTGCCAGCAGTACCGCAGGATGGACTAATGAAAAACTGTTTTTT,CASSTAGWTNEKLFF,TRBJ1-4,.,.,TRBV27,15
TGTGCCAGCAGCTTATTCCGGGACACCTCATTTCAATATGGCTACACCTTC,CASSLFRDTSFQYGYTF,TRBJ1-2,.,.,TRBV5-6,17